This T cell receptor (beta chain) was documented in a study of blood T cell repertoires in COVID-19. Generated by immunoSEQ multiplex PCR, the TCRdb table keeps only in-frame clones and is missing some. The sample includes a few hundred thousand clones, around 92% of them seen just once. V lost 4 bases to trimming and J lost 8 bases; unmatched junction nucleotides: 13. This CDR3 is built from 16 residues. CDR1 and CDR2 from the germline V gene are SGHNT and YYREEE (reference sequence). This sequence originates from a person aged 18 to 30 with COVID-19, enrolled during active disease. The V gene is TRBV5-4, the J gene TRBJ1-4; 8 positions match TRBD1. Material: peripheral blood. CDR3 sequence reads: CASSIRQGMWDEKLFF. CDR3 coding DNA: TGTGCCAGCAGCATCCGACAGGGGATGTGGGACGAAAAACTGTTTTTT.